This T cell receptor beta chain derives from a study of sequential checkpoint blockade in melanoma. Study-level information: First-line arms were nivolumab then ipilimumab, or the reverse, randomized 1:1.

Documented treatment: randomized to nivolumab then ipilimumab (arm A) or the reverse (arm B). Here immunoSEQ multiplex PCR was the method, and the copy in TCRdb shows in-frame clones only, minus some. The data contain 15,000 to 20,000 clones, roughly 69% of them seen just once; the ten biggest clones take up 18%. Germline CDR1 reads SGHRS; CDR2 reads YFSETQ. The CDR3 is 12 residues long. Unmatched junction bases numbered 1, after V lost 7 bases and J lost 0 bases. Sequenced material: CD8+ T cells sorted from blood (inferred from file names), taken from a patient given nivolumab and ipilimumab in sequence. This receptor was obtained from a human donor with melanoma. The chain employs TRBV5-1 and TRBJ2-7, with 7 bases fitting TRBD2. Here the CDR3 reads CASWGGSYEQYF. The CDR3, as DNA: TGCGCCAGCTGGGGGGGCTCCTACGAGCAGTACTTC.